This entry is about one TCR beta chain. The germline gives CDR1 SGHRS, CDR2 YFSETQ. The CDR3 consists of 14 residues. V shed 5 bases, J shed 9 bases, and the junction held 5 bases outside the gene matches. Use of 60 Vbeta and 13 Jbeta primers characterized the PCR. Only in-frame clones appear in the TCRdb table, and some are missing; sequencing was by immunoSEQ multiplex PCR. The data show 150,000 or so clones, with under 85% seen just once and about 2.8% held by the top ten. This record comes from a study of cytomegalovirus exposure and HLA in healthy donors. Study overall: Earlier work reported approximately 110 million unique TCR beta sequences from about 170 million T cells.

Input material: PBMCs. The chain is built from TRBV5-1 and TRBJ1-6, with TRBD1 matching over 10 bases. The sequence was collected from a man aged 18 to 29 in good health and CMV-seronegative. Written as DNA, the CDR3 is TGCGCCAGCAGGTCCGGGACAGGGGTTTCACCCCTCCACTTT. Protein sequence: CASRSGTGVSPLHF.